The 20 T cell receptor beta chains below were found in one sample sequenced in a study of cytomegalovirus exposure and HLA in healthy donors. Primers for the PCR totalled 60 Vbeta and 13 Jbeta. Data came from immunoSEQ multiplex PCR; TCRdb stores just in-frame clones and leaves some out. The sample has under 200,000 clones; 80% to 90% are singletons. Sequenced input: PBMCs. These receptors originate from a man under 40 in good health and CMV-seropositive.

This clone was observed once. The rearrangement links TRBV11-3 to TRBJ1-1; 8 bases are a match to TRBD1. From germline, CDR1 is SGHNT and CDR2 YENEEA. Losses at the gene ends were 5 bases for V and 1 base for J; bases not matched to a gene: 6. The CDR3 has 15 residues. The CDR3 sequence is CASSTGGGGNTEAFF. The DNA of the CDR3 is TGTGCCAGCAGCACAGGGGGGGGAGGGAACACTGAAGCTTTCTTT.

The rearrangement joins TRBV2 to TRBJ1-1; the match to TRBD1 covers 8 bases. The trim removed 10 bases at V and 2 bases at J, leaving 21 bases unmatched. Per the germline V gene, CDR1 is SNHLY and CDR2 is FYNNEI. The CDR3 consists of 18 residues. The CDR3 loop reads CANRDRHTPQYLNTEAFF. The DNA for the CDR3 is TGTGCCAACAGGGACAGGCACACACCCCAGTACCTTAACACTGAAGCTTTCTTT.

CDR3 coding DNA: TGCGCCAGCAGCCCCTGGACAGGGAATTACAAAAACTATGGCTACACCTTC. It encodes CASSPWTGNYKNYGYTF. This chain uses TRBV5-1 with TRBJ1-2; 8 bases map to TRBD1. Germline CDR1 SGHRS, CDR2 YFSETQ. The CDR3 has 17 residues. Trimming took 4 bases from V and 2 from J; bases not matched to a gene: 13.

As concerns this clone: Germline is not matched at one junction end, which may reflect a read error. The CDR3 nucleotides are TGTGCCGGCAGCCCCAATGGTAGGCGGGGCGAGCAGTTCTTC. It codes for CAGSPNGRRGEQFF. The V gene is TRBV7-3, the J gene TRBJ2-1; possibly TRBD2 for D (6 bases). The germline CDR1 and CDR2 sequences are SGHTA and FQGTGA. The CDR3 contains 14 residues.

The rearrangement links TRBV10-3 to TRBJ1-3; D is unresolved. V was clipped by 4 bases and J by 0 bases, with 7 bases between them. CDR1 is ENHRY, CDR2 SYGVKD, per germline. The CDR3 loop spans 14 amino acids. CDR3 loop: CAISAAGSGNTIYF. CDR3 sequence (DNA): TGTGCCATCAGTGCCGCAGGCTCTGGAAACACCATATATTTT.

This sequence joins TRBV6-5 and TRBJ1-5; 7 nucleotides match TRBD1. In germline, CDR1 is MNHEY, CDR2 SVGAGI. The ends lost 5 bases at V and 6 bases at J; junction bases unmatched: 4. There are 13 residues in the CDR3. CDR3 amino acids: CASSDDRVQPQHF. In nucleotides, the CDR3 is TGTGCCAGCAGTGACGACAGGGTTCAGCCCCAGCATTTT.

The chain recombines TRBV5-4 with TRBJ2-3; 7 nucleotides line up with TRBD1. CDR1 and CDR2 from the germline V gene are SGHNT and YYREEE (reference sequence). The CDR3 consists of 15 residues. Trimming at V came to 1 base and at J to 2 bases, leaving 4 bases not matched to a gene. CDR3 DNA: TGTGCCAGCAGCTTGAGTAAGGGGGCCACAGATACGCAGTATTTT. Translated: CASSLSKGATDTQYF.

The chain links TRBV9 to TRBJ1-1; 8 bases agree with TRBD1. The germline V gene encodes CDR1 SGDLS and CDR2 YYNGEE. With V trimmed by 4 bases and J by 0 bases, 5 bases remained unmatched. The CDR3 is made up of 15 amino acids. CDR3 sequence (DNA): TGTGCCAGCAGCCTAACAGGGGGTATGAACACTGAAGCTTTCTTT. Translation: CASSLTGGMNTEAFF.

The rearrangement links TRBV11-2 to TRBJ2-2; 10 bases fit TRBD2. The V segment lost 5 bases and the J segment 4 bases; nucleotides outside the gene matches: 4. CDR1 is SGHAT and CDR2 is FQNNGV in the germline V gene. The CDR3 loop spans 15 amino acids. The CDR3 sequence is CASSPAGGPTGELFF. The CDR3 DNA follows: TGTGCCAGCAGCCCAGCGGGAGGGCCCACCGGGGAGCTGTTTTTT.

The chain is built from TRBV7-3 and TRBJ2-7; tentatively, D is TRBD2 (7 bases). The germline CDR1 and CDR2 sequences are SGHTA and FQGTGA. The CDR3 covers 15 residues. Deletions cut 1 base from V and 2 bases from J, with 12 bases between. Here the CDR3 reads CASSLRGGRTYEQYF. CDR3 nucleotide sequence: TGTGCCAGCAGCTTAAGGGGGGGCCGAACCTACGAGCAGTACTTC.

The V call is TRBV4-3, the J call TRBJ2-1, with 8 positions matching TRBD1. V trimming: 2 bases; J trimming: 2 bases; junction bases outside the gene matches: 5. Germline V gives CDR1 LGHNA, CDR2 YSLEER. The CDR3 totals 16 residues. The CDR3: CASSQHRDRTYNEQFF. The DNA of the CDR3 is TGCGCCAGCAGCCAACACCGGGACAGGACCTACAATGAGCAGTTCTTC.

This rearrangement joins TRBV7-9 to TRBJ1-4, with D tentatively TRBD1 (6 bases). V lost 5 bases to trimming and J lost 8 bases, with 12 bases between them. The germline CDR1 and CDR2 sequences are SEHNR and FQNEAQ (reference sequence). This CDR3 has 13 amino acids. This chain's CDR3 is CASSRQVKEKLFF. CDR3 sequence (DNA): TGTGCCAGCAGCCGACAGGTGAAGGAAAAACTGTTTTTT.

This chain connects TRBV19 to TRBJ1-2; D gene ambiguous. V was cut by 1 base and J by 0 bases, with 9 bases left in between. CDR1 and CDR2 (germline): LNHDA, SQIVND (reference sequence). The CDR3 runs 15 residues. The CDR3 sequence is CASSIGPGPNYGYTF. For the CDR3, the DNA is TGTGCCAGTAGTATAGGTCCAGGTCCTAACTATGGCTACACCTTC.

The chain combines TRBV15 with TRBJ2-3; 12 nucleotides agree with TRBD2. The germline V gene encodes CDR1 LNHNV and CDR2 YYDKDF (reference sequence). The junction had 10 bases not matched to a gene; V was cut back by 4 bases and J by 5 bases. CDR3 length: 17 amino acids. The CDR3 sequence: CATSTKTLAGGIDTQYF. In DNA, the CDR3 is TGTGCCACCAGCACAAAGACTCTAGCGGGAGGGATAGATACGCAGTATTTT.

The chain uses TRBV19 and TRBJ2-2; 7 bases align to TRBD1. The germline CDR1 and CDR2 sequences are LNHDA and SQIVND (reference sequence). V trimming: 7 bases; J trimming: 6 bases; junction bases outside the gene matches: 11. The CDR3 runs to 15 residues. The CDR3 DNA sequence: TGTGCCAGTATTTACCGGGACAGTCCCTCCGGGGAGCTGTTTTTT. Translation gives CASIYRDSPSGELFF.

The V gene is TRBV5-1, the J gene TRBJ1-2; a weak D match, TRBD1 (6 bases). The CDR3 consists of 16 residues. The germline V gene has CDR1 SGHRS and CDR2 YFSETQ. Trimming took off 0 bases at V and 8 bases at J, with 20 bases between the two ends. CDR3 sequence reads: CASSLAVTGGAGGYTF. The CDR3 nucleotides are TGCGCCAGCAGCTTGGCCGTCACGGGGGGCGCGGGAGGCTACACCTTC.

In DNA form, the CDR3 reads TGTGCCAGCCGCCAAGGCGGCCCTAATAGCAATCAGCCCCAGCATTTT. Translated: CASRQGGPNSNQPQHF. This chain uses TRBV5-6 with TRBJ1-5; D gene uncertain. Germline V CDR1 and CDR2: SGHDT, YYEEEE. Trimming cost V 7 bases and J 0 bases, with 17 bases left between them. CDR3 length equals 16 residues.

The chain employs TRBV2 and TRBJ2-7; 7 bases are a match to TRBD1. The CDR3 is 13 residues long. Germline CDR1 reads SNHLY; CDR2 reads FYNNEI. V trimming: 4 bases; J trimming: 3 bases; junction bases outside the gene matches: 3. CDR3 sequence (DNA): TGTGCCAGCAGTGTAGGACAGGTCTACGAGCAGTACGTC. Translated, it gives CASSVGQVYEQYV.

This sequence joins TRBV29-1 and TRBJ2-7; D unresolved. The length of the CDR3 is 10 residues. Per the germline V gene, CDR1 is SQVTM and CDR2 is ANQGSEA. Trimming removed 4 bases at V and 3 bases at J, with 4 bases between. CDR3 bases: TGCAGCGTTGTTTACTACGAGCAGTACTTC. As protein: CSVVYYEQYF.

The chain is built from TRBV19 and TRBJ1-5; tentatively, D is TRBD1 (5 bases). Germline V gene sequence: CDR1 LNHDA, CDR2 SQIVND (reference sequence). The CDR3 runs 15 residues. The V gene lost 1 base and the J gene lost 0 bases, with 7 bases spanning the gap. CDR3 nucleotide sequence: TGTGCCAGTAGTATAGGACAGCATAGCAATCAGCCCCAGCATTTT. Amino acids: CASSIGQHSNQPQHF.